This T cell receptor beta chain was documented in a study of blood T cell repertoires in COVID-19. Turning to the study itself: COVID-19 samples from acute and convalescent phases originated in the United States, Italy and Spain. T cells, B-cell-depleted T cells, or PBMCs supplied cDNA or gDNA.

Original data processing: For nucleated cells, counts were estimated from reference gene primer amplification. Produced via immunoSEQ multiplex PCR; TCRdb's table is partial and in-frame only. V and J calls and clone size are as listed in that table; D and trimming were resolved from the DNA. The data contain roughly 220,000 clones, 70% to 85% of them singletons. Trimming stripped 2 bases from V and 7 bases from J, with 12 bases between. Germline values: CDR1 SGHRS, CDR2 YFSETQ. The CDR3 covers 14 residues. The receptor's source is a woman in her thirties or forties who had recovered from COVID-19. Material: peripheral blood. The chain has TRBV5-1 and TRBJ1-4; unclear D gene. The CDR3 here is CASSLRGLGEKLFF. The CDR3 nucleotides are TGCGCCAGCAGCTTACGAGGTCTTGGTGAAAAACTGTTTTTT.